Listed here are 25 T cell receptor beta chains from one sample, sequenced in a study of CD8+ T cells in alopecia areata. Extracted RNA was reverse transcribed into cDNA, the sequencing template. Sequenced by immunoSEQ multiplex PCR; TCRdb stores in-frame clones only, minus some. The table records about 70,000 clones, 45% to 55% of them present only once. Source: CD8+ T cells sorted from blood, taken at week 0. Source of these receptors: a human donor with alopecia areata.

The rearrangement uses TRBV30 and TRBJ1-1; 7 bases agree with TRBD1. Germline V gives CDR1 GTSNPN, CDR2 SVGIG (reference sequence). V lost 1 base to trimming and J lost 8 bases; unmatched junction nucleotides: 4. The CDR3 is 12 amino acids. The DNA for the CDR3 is TGTGCCTGGAGTGGACAGGGTTGGGAAGCTTTCTTT. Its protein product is CAWSGQGWEAFF. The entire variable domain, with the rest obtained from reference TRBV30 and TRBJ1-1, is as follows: SQTIHQWPATLVQPVGSPLSLECTVEGTSNPNLYWYRQAAGRGLQLLFYSVGIGQISSEVPQNLSASRPQDRQFILSSKKLLLSDSGFYLCAWSGQGWEAFFGQGTRLTVV.

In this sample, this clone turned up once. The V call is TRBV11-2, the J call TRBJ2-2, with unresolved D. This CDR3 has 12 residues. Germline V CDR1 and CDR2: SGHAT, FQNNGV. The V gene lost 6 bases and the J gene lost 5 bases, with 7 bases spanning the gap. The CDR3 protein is CASRTGTGELFF. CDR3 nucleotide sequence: TGTGCCAGCAGAACCGGGACCGGGGAGCTGTTTTTT.

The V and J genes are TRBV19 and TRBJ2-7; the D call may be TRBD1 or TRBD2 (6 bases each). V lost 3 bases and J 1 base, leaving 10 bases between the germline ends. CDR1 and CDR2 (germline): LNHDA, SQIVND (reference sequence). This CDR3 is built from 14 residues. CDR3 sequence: CASSIWGASYEQYF. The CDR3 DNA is TGTGCCAGTAGTATTTGGGGGGCTTCCTACGAGCAGTACTTC.

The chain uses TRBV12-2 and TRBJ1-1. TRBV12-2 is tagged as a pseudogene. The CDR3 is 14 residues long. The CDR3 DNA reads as TGTGCCAGCAGCCCAAGAAGCGTGAACACTGAAGCTTTCTTT. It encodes CASSPRSVNTEAFF.

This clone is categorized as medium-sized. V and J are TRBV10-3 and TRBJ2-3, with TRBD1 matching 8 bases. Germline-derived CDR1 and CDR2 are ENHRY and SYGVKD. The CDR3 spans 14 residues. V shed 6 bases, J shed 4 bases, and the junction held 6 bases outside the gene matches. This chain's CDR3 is CAIRPGTGPDTQYF. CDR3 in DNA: TGTGCCATCAGGCCCGGGACAGGCCCAGATACGCAGTATTTT.

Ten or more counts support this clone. CDR3 DNA sequence: TGTGCCAGCAGCCACACCGACGGAGTCTACGAGCAGTACTTC. Translation gives CASSHTDGVYEQYF. The V and J genes are TRBV7-9 and TRBJ2-7; D is uncertain. The CDR3 has 14 amino acids. The V and J ends lost 5 bases and 3 bases respectively, with 14 bases between them. CDR1 and CDR2 (germline): SEHNR, FQNEAQ (reference sequence).

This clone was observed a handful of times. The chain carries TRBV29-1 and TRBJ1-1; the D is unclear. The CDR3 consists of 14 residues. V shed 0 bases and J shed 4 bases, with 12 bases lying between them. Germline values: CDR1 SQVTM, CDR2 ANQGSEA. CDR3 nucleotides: TGCAGCGTTGAAGAGGGCCGAGGAGGCACTGAAGCTTTCTTT. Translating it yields CSVEEGRGGTEAFF.

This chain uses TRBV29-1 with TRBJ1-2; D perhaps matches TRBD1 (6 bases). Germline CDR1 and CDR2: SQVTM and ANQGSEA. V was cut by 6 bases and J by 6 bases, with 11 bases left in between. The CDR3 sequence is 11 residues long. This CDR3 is CSVTTGNGYTF. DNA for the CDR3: TGCAGCGTCACCACAGGGAATGGCTACACCTTC.

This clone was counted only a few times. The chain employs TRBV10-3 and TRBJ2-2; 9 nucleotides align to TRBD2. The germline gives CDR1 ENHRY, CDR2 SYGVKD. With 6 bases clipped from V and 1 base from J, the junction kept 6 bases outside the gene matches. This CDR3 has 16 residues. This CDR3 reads CAISPGLAENTGELFF. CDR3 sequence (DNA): TGTGCCATCAGCCCGGGACTAGCAGAGAACACCGGGGAGCTGTTTTTT.

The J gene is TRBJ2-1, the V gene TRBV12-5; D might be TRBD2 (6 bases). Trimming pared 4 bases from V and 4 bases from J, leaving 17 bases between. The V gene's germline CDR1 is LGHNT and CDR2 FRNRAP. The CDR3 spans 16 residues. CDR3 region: CASGSRERAGYNEQFF. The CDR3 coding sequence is TGTGCTAGTGGTTCCCGCGAGCGAGCGGGTTACAATGAGCAGTTCTTC.

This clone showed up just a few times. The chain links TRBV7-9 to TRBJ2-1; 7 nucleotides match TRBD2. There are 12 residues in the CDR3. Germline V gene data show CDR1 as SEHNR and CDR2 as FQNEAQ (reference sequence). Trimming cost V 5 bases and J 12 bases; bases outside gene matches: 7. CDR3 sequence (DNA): TGTGCCAGCAGCCCTTCCGGGACTATGCAGTTCTTC. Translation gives CASSPSGTMQFF.

CDR3 amino acids: CASSSTGGATSGRTDTQYF. CDR3 nucleotide sequence: TGTGCCAGCAGCTCCACAGGGGGCGCGACCAGCGGGAGGACAGATACGCAGTATTTT. The J gene is TRBJ2-3, the V gene TRBV7-9; D may correspond to TRBD1 or TRBD2 (9 bases each). Germline V gives CDR1 SEHNR, CDR2 FQNEAQ (reference sequence). CDR3 length: 19 amino acids. Trimming stripped 4 bases from V and 3 bases from J, with 26 bases between.

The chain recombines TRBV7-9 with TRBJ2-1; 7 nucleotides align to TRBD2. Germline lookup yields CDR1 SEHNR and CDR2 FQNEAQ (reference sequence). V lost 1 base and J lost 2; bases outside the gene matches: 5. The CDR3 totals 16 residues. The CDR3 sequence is CASSLVGAGAYNEQFF. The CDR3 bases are TGTGCCAGCAGCTTAGTTGGCGCGGGAGCCTACAATGAGCAGTTCTTC.

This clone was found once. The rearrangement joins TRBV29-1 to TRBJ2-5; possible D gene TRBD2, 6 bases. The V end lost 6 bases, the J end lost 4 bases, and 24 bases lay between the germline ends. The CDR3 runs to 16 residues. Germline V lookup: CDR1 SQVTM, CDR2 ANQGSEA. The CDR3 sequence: CSVRGRRLGPRETQYF. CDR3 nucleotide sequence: TGCAGCGTCCGAGGGAGGCGACTAGGCCCCAGAGAGACCCAGTACTTC.

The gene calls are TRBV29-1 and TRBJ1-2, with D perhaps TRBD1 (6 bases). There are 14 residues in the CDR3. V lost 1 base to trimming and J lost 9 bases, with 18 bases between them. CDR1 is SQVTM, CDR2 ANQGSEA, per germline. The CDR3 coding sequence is TGCAGCGTTGAAGGGGAGACAGGTTTCGAAAGCTACACCTTC. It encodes CSVEGETGFESYTF.

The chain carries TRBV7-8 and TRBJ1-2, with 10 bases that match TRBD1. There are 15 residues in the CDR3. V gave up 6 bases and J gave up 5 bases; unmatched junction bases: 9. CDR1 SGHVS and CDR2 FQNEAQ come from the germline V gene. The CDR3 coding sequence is TGTGCCAGCAGTCCCGGGACAGGGGCCCTATATGGCTACACCTTC. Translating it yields CASSPGTGALYGYTF.

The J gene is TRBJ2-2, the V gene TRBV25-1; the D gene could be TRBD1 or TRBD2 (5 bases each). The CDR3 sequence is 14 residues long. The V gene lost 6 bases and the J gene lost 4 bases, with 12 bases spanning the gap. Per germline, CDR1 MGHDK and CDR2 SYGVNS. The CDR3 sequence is CASSRDQGTGELFF. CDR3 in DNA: TGTGCCAGCAGCCGGGACCAGGGCACCGGGGAGCTGTTTTTT.

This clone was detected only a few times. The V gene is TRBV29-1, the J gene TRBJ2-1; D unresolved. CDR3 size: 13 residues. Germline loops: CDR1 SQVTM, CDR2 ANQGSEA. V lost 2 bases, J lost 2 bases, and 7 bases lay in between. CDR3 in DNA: TGCAGCGTTGAATGGGCAGCCTACAATGAGCAGTTCTTC. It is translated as CSVEWAAYNEQFF.

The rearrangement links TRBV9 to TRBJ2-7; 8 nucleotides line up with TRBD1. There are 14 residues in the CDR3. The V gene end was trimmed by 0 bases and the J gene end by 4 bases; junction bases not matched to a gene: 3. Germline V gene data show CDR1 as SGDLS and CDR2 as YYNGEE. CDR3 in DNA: TGTGCCAGCAGCGTAGGGGGACAGGAATACGAGCAGTACTTC. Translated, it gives CASSVGGQEYEQYF.

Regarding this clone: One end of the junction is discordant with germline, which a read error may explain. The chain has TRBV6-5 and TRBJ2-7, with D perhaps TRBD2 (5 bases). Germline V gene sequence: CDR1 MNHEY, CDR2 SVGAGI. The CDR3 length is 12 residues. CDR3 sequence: CASSYSIRDLTF. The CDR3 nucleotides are TGTGCCAGCAGTTACTCGATCCGGGATTTAACCTTC.

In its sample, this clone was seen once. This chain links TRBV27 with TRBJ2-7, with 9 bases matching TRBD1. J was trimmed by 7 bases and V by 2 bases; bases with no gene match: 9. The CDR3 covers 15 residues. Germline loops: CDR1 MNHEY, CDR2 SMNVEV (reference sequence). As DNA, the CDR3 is TGTGCCAGCAGTTTACAGGGACAGGGTGCGGGTGAGCAGTACTTC. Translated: CASSLQGQGAGEQYF.

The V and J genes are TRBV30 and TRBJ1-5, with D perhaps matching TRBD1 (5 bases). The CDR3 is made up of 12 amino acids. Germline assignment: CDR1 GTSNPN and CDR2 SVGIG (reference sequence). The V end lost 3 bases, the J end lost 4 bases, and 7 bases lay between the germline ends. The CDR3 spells CAWSEGNQPQHF. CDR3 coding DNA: TGTGCCTGGAGCGAGGGGAATCAGCCCCAGCATTTT.

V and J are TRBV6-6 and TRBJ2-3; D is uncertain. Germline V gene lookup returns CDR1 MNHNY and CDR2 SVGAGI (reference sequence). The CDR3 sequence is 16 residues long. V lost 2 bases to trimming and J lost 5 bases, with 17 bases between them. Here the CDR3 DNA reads TGTGCCAGCAGTTACACCGGCCTTAGCAAGATAGATACGCAGTATTTT. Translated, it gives CASSYTGLSKIDTQYF.

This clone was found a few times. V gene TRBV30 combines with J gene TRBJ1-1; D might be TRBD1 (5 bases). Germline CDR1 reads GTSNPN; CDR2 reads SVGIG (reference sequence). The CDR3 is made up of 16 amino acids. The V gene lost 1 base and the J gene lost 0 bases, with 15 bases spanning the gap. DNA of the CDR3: TGTGCCTGGAGTGACCTGGGGGTGGTAATGAACACTGAAGCTTTCTTT. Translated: CAWSDLGVVMNTEAFF. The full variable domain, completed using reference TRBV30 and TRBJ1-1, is SQTIHQWPATLVQPVGSPLSLECTVEGTSNPNLYWYRQAAGRGLQLLFYSVGIGQISSEVPQNLSASRPQDRQFILSSKKLLLSDSGFYLCAWSDLGVVMNTEAFFGQGTRLTVV.

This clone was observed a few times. CDR3 sequence: CASSLGGRETQYF. The CDR3 nucleotides are TGTGCCAGCAGTTTGGGGGGGAGAGAGACCCAGTACTTC. V and J are TRBV28 and TRBJ2-5, with 7 bases lining up with TRBD2. In germline, CDR1 is MDHEN, CDR2 SYDVKM. Unmatched junction bases numbered 2, after V lost 3 bases and J lost 4 bases. CDR3 length: 13 residues.